This T cell receptor (beta chain) came from a study of cytomegalovirus exposure and HLA in healthy donors. Study as a whole: Earlier results showed approximately 120 million unique TCR beta sequences derived from around 170 million T cells.

Primers included in the PCR were 60 Vbeta and 13 Jbeta primers. The table came from immunoSEQ multiplex PCR; TCRdb's copy has only in-frame clones and leaves some out. The sample lists tens of thousands of clones, approximately 78% occurring once. A few counts support this clone. Its antigen is currently unknown. A junction boundary mismatches the germline segment, possibly from a read error. Study-level findings and limits: Immune exposure information comprised only CMV serostatus. There were some public TCRs occurring in many donors, but most TCR sequences were rare.

There are 17 residues in the CDR3. CDR1 and CDR2 (germline): SGDLS, YYNGEE. This chain connects TRBV9 to TRBJ2-2, with 9 positions matching TRBD1. This clonotype was obtained from a woman between 40 and 50 years old in good health and CMV-seropositive. The sample was PBMCs. The CDR3 sequence: CASGLLRDRVGYRGAVF. As DNA, the CDR3 is TGTGCCAGCGGACTACTCCGGGACAGGGTGGGATACCGGGGAGCTGTTTTT.